The following is a TCR beta chain sequence with its context. Its specificity is not known. The germline V gene encodes CDR1 MGHRA and CDR2 YSYEKL. There are 12 residues in the CDR3. Trimming took 3 bases from V and 14 from J, leaving 16 bases between them. This entry comes from a study of T cell responses to AZD1222 COVID-19 vaccine. Overall study findings and caveats: White British ancestry dominated among donors, who included more females, and clonal diversity was possibly underestimated.

Using immunoSEQ multiplex PCR, the repertoire was profiled, and TCRdb retains in-frame clones only, with some absent. The sample lists 95,000 to 150,000 clones, roughly 90% occurring once. The chain combines TRBV4-1 with TRBJ1-2, with D possibly being TRBD1 (5 bases). The starting material was peripheral blood, obtained on day 0 of AZD1222 vaccination. The receptor was isolated from an adult in good health. CDR3 amino acids: CASSHATGTATF. As DNA, the CDR3 is TGCGCCAGCAGCCATGCCACCGGGACGGCGACCTTC.